The 13 T cell receptor beta chains in this list originate from one sample, sequenced in a study of T cell repertoires in cytomegalovirus infection. TCRdb re-analysed the reads in MiXCR, keeping a single row per CDR3 protein. The sample shows around 800,000 distinct CDR3 sequences, around a third of them seen only once. What these receptors recognize is not known. The specimen was cultured CD8+ T cells from PBMCs, collected from culture after CMV antigen stimulation. These receptors were collected from a human donor in good health (CMV status not recorded). Some clones in this sample may be carry-over from other donors' samples.

The rearrangement uses TRBV27 and TRBJ1-2; TRBD1 matches 7 bases. The CDR3 runs to 14 residues. V dropped 5 bases and J dropped 2; count of bases not matched to a gene: 5. Germline-derived CDR1 and CDR2 are MNHEY and SMNVEV (reference sequence). The CDR3 nucleotides read TGTGCCAGCAGTCCACAGGGGTTCAACTATGGCTACACCTTC. Translation: CASSPQGFNYGYTF.

This clonotype was seen only a few times. The gene calls are TRBV6-6 and TRBJ1-5, with D perhaps TRBD1 (5 bases). This CDR3 region has 15 residues. V was cut by 2 bases and J by 7 bases, with 15 bases left in between. Germline CDR1 and CDR2: MNHNY and SVGAGI (reference sequence). This CDR3 is CASSYTLSGQQPQHF. The CDR3 coding sequence is TGTGCCAGCAGTTACACCTTATCAGGGCAGCAGCCCCAGCATTTT.

A note on this clonotype: This may come from a read error, since a much larger clone is one base off. The chain carries TRBV7-6 and TRBJ1-5; D ambiguous. The germline V gene encodes CDR1 SGHVS and CDR2 FNYEAQ. This CDR3 has 15 amino acids. The CDR3, as DNA: TGTGTCAGCAGCCAAGACGGCAGTAGCAATCAGCCCCAGCATTTT. It encodes CVSSQDGSSNQPQHF.

This clonotype has just a few counts. The rearrangement joins TRBV6-6 to TRBJ2-6, with D tentatively TRBD1 or TRBD2 (6 bases each). In germline, CDR1 is MNHNY, CDR2 SVGAGI (reference sequence). The CDR3 contains 19 residues. Trimming shortened V by 10 bases and J by 0 bases, and 25 bases separated the two germline ends. The CDR3: CATSLGGQGAASGANVLTF. The CDR3 coding sequence is TGTGCCACCTCCCTAGGGGGGCAGGGCGCAGCCTCTGGGGCCAACGTCCTGACTTTC.

The V and J genes are TRBV5-1 and TRBJ2-3; tentatively, D is TRBD2 (6 bases). V was cut by 8 bases and J by 2 bases, with 21 bases left in between. This CDR3 has 16 amino acids. Germline CDR1 SGHRS, CDR2 YFSETQ. The CDR3 is CASTPGTDGDTDTQYF. CDR3 sequence (DNA): TGCGCCAGTACACCCGGGACTGACGGAGACACAGATACGCAGTATTTT.

The V call is TRBV7-9, the J call TRBJ1-2; a possible D gene is TRBD1 (6 bases). Germline V lookup: CDR1 SEHNR, CDR2 FQNEAQ (reference sequence). The CDR3 is 14 amino acids. V was pared by 4 bases and J by 4 bases, with 13 bases between. The CDR3, as DNA: TGTGCCAGCAGCTCACAGGGAAGGGGCTATGGCTACACCTTC. Protein product: CASSSQGRGYGYTF.

This rearrangement joins TRBV4-1 to TRBJ1-6, with D possibly matching TRBD1 (5 bases). Germline CDR1 and CDR2: MGHRA and YSYEKL. This CDR3 contains 16 residues. Trimming cost V 1 base and J 5 bases, with 12 bases left between them. CDR3 DNA: TGCGCCAGCAGCCAAGTTATGGGGCGGGATAATTCACCCCTCCACTTT. This gives the protein CASSQVMGRDNSPLHF.

At least ten counts were recorded for this clonotype. The rearrangement joins TRBV27 to TRBJ2-7; 8 bases are shared with TRBD1. Germline V gene sequence: CDR1 MNHEY, CDR2 SMNVEV (reference sequence). The CDR3 runs to 13 residues. CDR3 in amino acids: CASSRGQGYEQYV. The CDR3, as DNA: TGTGCTAGCAGCCGAGGACAGGGTTACGAGCAGTACGTC.

The rearrangement links TRBV25-1 to TRBJ2-7; 7 bases match TRBD1. J gave up 2 bases and V 4 bases, and 8 bases lay outside the gene matches. Germline V lookup: CDR1 MGHDK, CDR2 SYGVNS. The CDR3 is 15 residues long. CDR3: CASSGPDRTAYEQYF. CDR3 DNA sequence: TGTGCCAGCAGTGGTCCGGACAGGACCGCCTACGAGCAGTACTTC.

The V call is TRBV7-9, the J call TRBJ1-1; unclear D gene. V was cut by 1 base and J by 1 base, with 16 bases left in between. This CDR3 comprises 17 residues. Germline assignment: CDR1 SEHNR and CDR2 FQNEAQ (reference sequence). This chain's CDR3 is CASSLEWQGQRNTEAFF. Here the CDR3 DNA reads TGTGCCAGCAGCTTAGAATGGCAAGGGCAAAGGAACACTGAAGCTTTCTTT.

This clonotype was recorded a few times. Here the CDR3 reads CASSLSPLVEQFF. CDR3 DNA sequence: TGTGCCAGCAGTTTATCCCCTCTGGTCGAGCAGTTCTTC. The J gene is TRBJ2-1, the V gene TRBV27; D unclear. There are 13 residues in the CDR3. The V end was cut by 0 bases, the J end by 10 bases, with 10 bases between. The germline V gene has CDR1 MNHEY and CDR2 SMNVEV (reference sequence).

A few counts support this clonotype. CDR3 amino acids: CASSYPGQTQNTEAFF. DNA of the CDR3: TGTGCCAGCAGTTACCCGGGACAGACACAGAACACTGAAGCTTTCTTT. The chain links TRBV6-5 to TRBJ1-1, with 7 bases lining up with TRBD1. The CDR3 totals 16 residues. V was clipped by 2 bases and J by 1 base; unmatched bases: 7. The germline CDR1 and CDR2 sequences are MNHEY and SVGAGI.

In regard to this clonotype: Given the absence of the conserved phenylalanine or tryptophan at the CDR3 end, a read error is likely. The genes are TRBV4-1 and TRBJ1-2; D is perhaps TRBD1 (5 bases). V was cut by 4 bases and J by 4 bases, with 16 bases left in between. Germline loops: CDR1 MGHRA, CDR2 YSYEKL. The CDR3 is 15 amino acids. The DNA for the CDR3 is TGCGCCAGCAGCCCCGATCCGGGGACTATCTATGGCTACACCGTC. Protein product: CASSPDPGTIYGYTV.